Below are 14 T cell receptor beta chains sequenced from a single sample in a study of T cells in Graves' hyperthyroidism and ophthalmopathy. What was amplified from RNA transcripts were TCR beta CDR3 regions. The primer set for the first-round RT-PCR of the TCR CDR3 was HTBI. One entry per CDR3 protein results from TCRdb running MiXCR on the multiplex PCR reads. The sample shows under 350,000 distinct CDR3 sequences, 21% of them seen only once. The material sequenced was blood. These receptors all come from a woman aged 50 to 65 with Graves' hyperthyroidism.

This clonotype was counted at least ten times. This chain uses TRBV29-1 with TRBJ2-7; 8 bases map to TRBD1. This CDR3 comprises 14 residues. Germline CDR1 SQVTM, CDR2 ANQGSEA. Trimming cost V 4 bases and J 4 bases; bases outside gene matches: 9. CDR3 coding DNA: TGCAGCGTTGTAATCGGGACAGGCATTTACGAGCAGTACTTC. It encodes CSVVIGTGIYEQYF.

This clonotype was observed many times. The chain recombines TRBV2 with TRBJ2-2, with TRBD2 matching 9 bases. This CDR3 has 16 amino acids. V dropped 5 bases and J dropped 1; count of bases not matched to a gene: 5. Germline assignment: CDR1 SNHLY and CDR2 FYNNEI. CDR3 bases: TGTGCCAGCAGTCCCGAACTAGCGGGGAACACCGGGGAGCTGTTTTTT. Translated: CASSPELAGNTGELFF.

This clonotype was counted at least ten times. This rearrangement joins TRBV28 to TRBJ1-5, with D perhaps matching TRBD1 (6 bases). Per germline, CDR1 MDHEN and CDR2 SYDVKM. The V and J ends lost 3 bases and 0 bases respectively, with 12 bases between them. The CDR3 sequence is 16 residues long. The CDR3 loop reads CASSFARRGSNQPQHF. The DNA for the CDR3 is TGTGCCAGCAGTTTCGCGCGCAGGGGTAGCAATCAGCCCCAGCATTTT. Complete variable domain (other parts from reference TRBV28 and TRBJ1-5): DVKVTQSSRYLVKRTGEKVFLECVQDMDHENMFWYRQDPGLGLRLIYFSYDVKMKEKGDIPEGYSVSREKKERFSLILESASTNQTSMYLCASSFARRGSNQPQHFGDGTRLSIL.

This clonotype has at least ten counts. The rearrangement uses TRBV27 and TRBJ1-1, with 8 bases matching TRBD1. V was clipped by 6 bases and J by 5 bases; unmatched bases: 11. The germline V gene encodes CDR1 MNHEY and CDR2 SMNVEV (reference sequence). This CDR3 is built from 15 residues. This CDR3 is CASSLGTGRKTEAFF. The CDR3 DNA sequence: TGTGCCAGCAGCCTGGGGACAGGTAGAAAGACTGAAGCTTTCTTT.

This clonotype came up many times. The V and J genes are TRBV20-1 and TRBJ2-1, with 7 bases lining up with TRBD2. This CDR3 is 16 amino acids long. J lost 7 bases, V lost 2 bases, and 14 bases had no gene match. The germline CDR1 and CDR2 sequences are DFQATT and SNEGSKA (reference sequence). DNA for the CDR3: TGCAGTGCTAGATATTTCGCGGGAGAAAGTGGGAATGAGCAGTTCTTC. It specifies CSARYFAGESGNEQFF.

The CDR3 loop reads CASNLGTRNSPLHF. CDR3 DNA: TGTGCCAGCAACCTCGGGACCCGTAATTCACCCCTCCACTTT. The rearrangement uses TRBV28 and TRBJ1-6; tentatively, D is TRBD1 (5 bases). Trimming pared 7 bases from V and 6 bases from J, leaving 13 bases between. Germline V CDR1 and CDR2: MDHEN, SYDVKM. The CDR3 totals 14 residues.

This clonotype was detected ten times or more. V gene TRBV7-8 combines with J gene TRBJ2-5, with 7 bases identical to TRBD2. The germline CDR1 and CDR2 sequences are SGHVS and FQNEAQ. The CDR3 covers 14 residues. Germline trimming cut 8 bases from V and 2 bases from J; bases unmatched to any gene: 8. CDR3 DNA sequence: TGTGCCAGCCAACTCGGGACTACACAAGAGACCCAGTACTTC. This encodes CASQLGTTQETQYF.

The CDR3 loop is CASSLGPGLAITDTQYF. The CDR3 DNA reads as TGTGCCAGCAGCTTAGGGCCGGGACTAGCGATAACAGATACGCAGTATTTT. V usage is TRBV7-6 and J usage is TRBJ2-3; 10 nucleotides agree with TRBD2. The CDR3 has 17 residues. CDR1 is SGHVS, CDR2 FNYEAQ, per germline. V lost 1 base to trimming and J lost 3 bases; unmatched junction nucleotides: 7.

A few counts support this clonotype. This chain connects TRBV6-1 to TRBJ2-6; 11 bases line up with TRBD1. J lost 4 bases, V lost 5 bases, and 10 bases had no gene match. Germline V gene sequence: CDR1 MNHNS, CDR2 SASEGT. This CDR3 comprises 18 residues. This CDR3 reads CASSSGTGGTSGANVLTF. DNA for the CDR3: TGTGCCAGCAGTTCCGGGACAGGGGGAACGAGCGGGGCCAACGTCCTGACTTTC.

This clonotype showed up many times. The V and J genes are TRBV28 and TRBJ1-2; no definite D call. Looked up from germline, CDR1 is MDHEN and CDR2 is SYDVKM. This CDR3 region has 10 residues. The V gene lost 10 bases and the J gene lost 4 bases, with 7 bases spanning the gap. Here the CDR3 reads CATHSYGYTF. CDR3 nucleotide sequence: TGTGCCACTCACAGCTATGGCTACACCTTC.

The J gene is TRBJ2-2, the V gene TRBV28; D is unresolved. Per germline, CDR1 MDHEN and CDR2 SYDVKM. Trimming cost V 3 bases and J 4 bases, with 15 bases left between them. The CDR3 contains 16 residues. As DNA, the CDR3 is TGTGCCAGCAGTTTGATTATGGGTCAGATCACCGGGGAGCTGTTTTTT. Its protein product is CASSLIMGQITGELFF.

The CDR3 region is CASKRERGGTQYF. The DNA of the CDR3 is TGTGCCAGTAAGAGGGAACGAGGGGGGACCCAGTACTTC. V usage is TRBV19 and J usage is TRBJ2-5; D perhaps matches TRBD1 (6 bases). The CDR3 is made up of 13 amino acids. CDR1 and CDR2 from the germline V gene are LNHDA and SQIVND (reference sequence). V dropped 7 bases and J dropped 7 bases, with 16 bases sitting between them.

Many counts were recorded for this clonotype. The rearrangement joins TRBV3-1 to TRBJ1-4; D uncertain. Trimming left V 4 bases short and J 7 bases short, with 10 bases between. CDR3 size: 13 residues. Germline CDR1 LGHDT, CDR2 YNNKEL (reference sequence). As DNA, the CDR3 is TGTGCCAGCAGCCCCACCGGAAGTGAAAAACTGTTTTTT. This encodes CASSPTGSEKLFF.

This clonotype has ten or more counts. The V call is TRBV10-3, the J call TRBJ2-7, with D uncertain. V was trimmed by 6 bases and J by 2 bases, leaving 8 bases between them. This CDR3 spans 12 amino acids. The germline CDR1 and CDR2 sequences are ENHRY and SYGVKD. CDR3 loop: CAISELPYEQYF. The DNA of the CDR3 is TGTGCCATCAGCGAATTACCCTACGAGCAGTACTTC.